Listed below are T cell receptor beta chains from one sample, sequenced in a study of PD-L1 blockade in urothelial cancer. The assay was immunoSEQ multiplex PCR, and TCRdb's table has in-frame clones only and misses some. The data hold around 45,000 clones, with 85% to 90% observed a single time. The sample consisted of PBMCs, taken around atezolizumab (anti-PD-L1) treatment. The receptors were gathered from a woman between 55 and 75 years old with urothelial cancer. Both conserved end residues are part of each CDR3. A D gene is named only where the DNA matches it firmly. Clone sizes are given selectively: once, few, many, or a class where the clone is expanded.

-	-	TRBV29-1	TRBJ2-7	TGCAGCGTTGATAGGGGATACGAGCAGTACTTC	CSVDRGYEQYF
-	TRBD1	TRBV29-1	TRBJ1-1	TGCAGCGTTGTCTTTGCAGGGGGGAAAAGATTCATGAACACTGAAGCTTTCTTT	CSVVFAGGKRFMNTEAFF
-	-	TRBV28	TRBJ2-7	TGTGCCAGCAGTTTAGTCAGCTTTCGAACAGGGTCGGACGAGCAGTACTTC	CASSLVSFRTGSDEQYF
-	TRBD1	TRBV7-3	TRBJ2-7	TGTGCCAGCAGCTTAATGCAGGGGGCCTCCTACGAGCAGTACTTC	CASSLMQGASYEQYF
-	TRBD2	TRBV7-3	TRBJ2-7	TGTGCCAGCAGCTTGGGGCGGGGGGCGCCATTCGAGCAGTACTTC	CASSLGRGAPFEQYF
-	-	TRBV14	TRBJ2-7	TGTGCCAGCAGCCATAGCTACGAGCAGTACTTC	CASSHSYEQYF
-	-	TRBV25-1	TRBJ1-2	TGTGCCAGCAGTGCACCCTCGGTGGGGCGGCGGGGGGGCTACACCTTC	CASSAPSVGRRGGYTF
-	-	TRBV6-5	TRBJ2-2	TGTGCCAGCAGCCGGGGAGTGCAGGGGCGAGGGGAGCTGTTTTTT	CASSRGVQGRGELFF
-	TRBD1	TRBV18	TRBJ1-5	TGTGCCAGCTCAGCAGGGGGACAGGGGCCCGCGCCCCAGCATTTT	CASSAGGQGPAPQHF
-	TRBD1	TRBV18	TRBJ2-5	TGTGCCAGCTCCCTGGACAGGGGAGGCGAGACCCAGTACTTC	CASSLDRGGETQYF
-	TRBD1	TRBV15	TRBJ1-4	TGTGCCACCAGCAGAACCGGGACAGGGAGCGAAAAACTGTTTTTT	CATSRTGTGSEKLFF
-	-	TRBV9	TRBJ1-6	TGTGCCAGCAGCGTATCTCCCGAGGGAAATTCACCCCTCCACTTT	CASSVSPEGNSPLHF
-	-	TRBV6-5	TRBJ2-2	TGTGCCAGCAGCCCATGGTCCGGAGGGCTGTTTTTT	CASSPWSGGLFF
-	-	TRBV4-1	TRBJ1-2	TGCGCCAGCAGCCAAGAGGGACAACCTCCTAACTATGGCTACACCTTC	CASSQEGQPPNYGYTF
-	TRBD1	TRBV2	TRBJ1-2	TGTGCCAGCAGTGTCACAGGGGGCGATGGCTACACCTTC	CASSVTGGDGYTF
-	-	TRBV10-3	TRBJ2-7	TGTGCCATCAGGGGGGACATTGCATACGAGCAGTACTTC	CAIRGDIAYEQYF
-	TRBD1	TRBV19	TRBJ2-4	TGTGCCAGTAGTGCGCAACCGGGACAGAGAAACATTCAGTACTTC	CASSAQPGQRNIQYF
-	TRBD1	TRBV12-5	TRBJ1-1	TGTGCTAGTGGTTTAGGGACAGGGGGCTTCACTGAAGCTTTCTTT	CASGLGTGGFTEAFF
once	-	TRBV19	TRBJ1-1	TGTGCCAGCGTGGACAGACCGAACACTGAAGCTTTCTTT	CASVDRPNTEAFF
-	TRBD1	TRBV19	TRBJ1-4	TGTGCCAGTAGTATCCAGGGGGCAAAAGAAAAACTGTTTTTT	CASSIQGAKEKLFF
-	TRBD2	TRBV5-6	TRBJ2-5	TGTGCCAGCAGCGCCGCTAGCGGGGGGGTCCAAGAGACCCAGTACTTC	CASSAASGGVQETQYF
-	TRBD1	TRBV15	TRBJ1-2	TGTGCCACCAGCAGAGTCTTTCACAGGGGGCGTAGTGACTATGGCTACACCTTC	CATSRVFHRGRSDYGYTF
-	-	TRBV11-1	TRBJ1-6	TGTGCCAGCAGCTTATTACAGGGTGGTAATTCACCCCTCCACTTT	CASSLLQGGNSPLHF
-	-	TRBV4-1	TRBJ2-3	TGCGCCAGCAGCCTAAGGTCAGGGTACACAGATACGCAGTATTTT	CASSLRSGYTDTQYF
-	-	TRBV5-4	TRBJ2-2	TGTGCCAGCGCGGGGCTGAACACCGGGGAGCTGTTTTTT	CASAGLNTGELFF
-	TRBD1	TRBV28	TRBJ2-3	TGTGCCAGCAGCCTTACAGGGGATCGCACAGATACGCAGTATTTT	CASSLTGDRTDTQYF
-	-	TRBV5-1	TRBJ2-3	TGCGCCAGCAGCTTGGTGGGACTGCCCACAGATACGCAGTATTTT	CASSLVGLPTDTQYF
-	TRBD2	TRBV7-9	TRBJ2-7	TGTGCCAGCAGCTCTAGCGGGGGGGCCGTCGACGAGCAGTACTTC	CASSSSGGAVDEQYF
few	-	TRBV11-1	TRBJ1-1	TGTGCCAGCAGCTTAGAACGGGGGGCTTACACTGAAGCTTTCTTT	CASSLERGAYTEAFF
-	TRBD1	TRBV19	TRBJ1-2	TGTGCCAGTAGTGAAAACCCAGGGGGCGCCAACTATGGCTACACCTTC	CASSENPGGANYGYTF
-	TRBD2	TRBV29-1	TRBJ2-1	TGCAGCGCACTACTAGCGGGAGGGGGGGATGAGCAGTTCTTC	CSALLAGGGDEQFF
-	TRBD1	TRBV7-9	TRBJ1-1	TGTGCCAGCAGCTTTCCCAGACAGGGGGTCACTGAAGCTTTCTTT	CASSFPRQGVTEAFF
-	-	TRBV11-2	TRBJ1-4	TGTGCCAGCAGCTTAGCGGGGGGTGAAAAACTGTTTTTT	CASSLAGGEKLFF
-	-	TRBV25-1	TRBJ2-1	TGTGCCAGCTGGGGGCCAACCGATGAGCAGTTCTTC	CASWGPTDEQFF
-	TRBD2	TRBV14	TRBJ2-5	TGTGCCAGCAGCCAAGGTCGGGGACTAGCGGGAGCTACAATGGGAGAGACCCAGTACTTC	CASSQGRGLAGATMGETQYF
-	-	TRBV6-5	TRBJ1-4	TGTGCCAGCAGACCCCACCAGACAAAAAATGAAAAACTGTTTTTT	CASRPHQTKNEKLFF
-	TRBD1	TRBV2	TRBJ2-5	TGTGCCAGCACGATCGACAGGGGTTTGGAGACCCAGTACTTC	CASTIDRGLETQYF
-	TRBD2	TRBV10-3	TRBJ2-1	TGTGCCATCAGTGATCTAGAGCGGGAGGGCCTTATGCTTTTGGACGGTGAGCAGTTCTTC	CAISDLEREGLMLLDGEQFF
-	-	TRBV5-1	TRBJ1-4	TGCGCCAGCAGCTTGGCGTCAGGGGTACACGAAAAACTGTTTTTT	CASSLASGVHEKLFF
-	TRBD1	TRBV6-1	TRBJ2-7	TGTGCCAGCACGACAGGGAATATCGGCTACGAGCAGTACTTC	CASTTGNIGYEQYF
-	-	TRBV4-1	TRBJ2-2	TGCGCCAGCAGCCGGACCCGGACAGGGGAGCTGTTTTTT	CASSRTRTGELFF
-	-	TRBV19	TRBJ1-2	TGTGCCAGTAGTATTAACAGGGACTATGGCTACACCTTC	CASSINRDYGYTF
-	-	TRBV5-1	TRBJ1-1	TGCGCCAGCAGCTTGGCAGCGATGAACACTGAAGCTTTCTTT	CASSLAAMNTEAFF
-	TRBD1	TRBV2	TRBJ1-5	TGTGCCGGAGGGACAGACAATCAGCCCCAGCATTTT	CAGGTDNQPQHF
once	TRBD1	TRBV4-3	TRBJ1-5	TGCGCCAGCAGCCAAGACCACAGGGGAATTTATAGCAATCAGCCCCAGCATTTT	CASSQDHRGIYSNQPQHF
-	TRBD1	TRBV9	TRBJ2-1	TGTGCCAGCAGCTCCCGGACAGGGGTGAATGAGCAGTTCTTC	CASSSRTGVNEQFF
-	TRBD1	TRBV5-1	TRBJ2-3	TGCGCCAGCAGCTTCCCGGGACAGACCACAGATACGCAGTATTTT	CASSFPGQTTDTQYF
-	TRBD2	TRBV19	TRBJ2-7	TGTGCCAGTAGTACAGGGACTAGCGGGGCCTACGAGCAGTACTTC	CASSTGTSGAYEQYF
few	-	TRBV6-7	TRBJ1-1	TGTGCCAGCACCCAGGCTGAAGCTTTCTTT	CASTQAEAFF
-	TRBD1	TRBV11-3	TRBJ2-7	TGTGCCAGCAGCTTAGGTGGGACAGGGTCCTACGAGCAGTACTTC	CASSLGGTGSYEQYF
-	TRBD2	TRBV4-3	TRBJ2-3	TGCGCCAGCAGCCAAGTGTCTGGACTAGCGGGAGAAGATGCAGATACGCAGTATTTT	CASSQVSGLAGEDADTQYF
-	-	TRBV5-6	TRBJ2-5	TGTGCCAGCAGCTTGGCAAAGACCCAGTACTTC	CASSLAKTQYF
once	-	TRBV11-2	TRBJ2-2	TGTGCCAGCAGCTTAGTGGGCGAGGGCACCGGGGAGCTGTTTTTT	CASSLVGEGTGELFF